Listed below are T cell receptor beta chains from one sample, sequenced in a study of response to subunit inactivated influenza vaccine. TCRdb called the RT-PCR reads again in MiXCR, with one record for every CDR3 protein. Among hundreds of thousands of distinct CDR3 sequences listed, about a sixth were seen once. The sequenced sample was PBMCs from blood, obtained 11 to 12 days after vaccination. The receptors come from a man aged 50 to 59 who received an inactivated influenza vaccine. Both conserved end residues are part of each CDR3. The D gene is left open where the match is weak. Some rows mark clone size as missing; the rest say once, few, many or name a class of expanded clone.

v_gene	abundance	d_gene	j_gene	CDR3aa	CDR3nt
TRBV6-5	NA	NA	TRBJ1-2	CASSYSPQTSNYGYTF	TGTGCCAGCAGTTACTCCCCCCAAACAAGTAACTATGGCTACACCTTC
TRBV12-3/TRBV12-4	NA	NA	TRBJ1-1	CASGFSLEAFF	TGTGCCAGCGGGTTCTCACTTGAAGCTTTCTTT
TRBV12-3/TRBV12-4	few	TRBD1	TRBJ2-2	CASSLLTGGTGELFF	TGTGCCAGCAGTTTACTGACAGGGGGTACCGGGGAGCTGTTTTTT
TRBV2	many	TRBD2	TRBJ2-3	CASSKGTSGGRSTDTQYF	TGTGCCAGCAGCAAGGGGACTAGCGGGGGGCGAAGCACAGATACGCAGTATTTT
TRBV24-1	few	NA	TRBJ1-1	CATRRETNTEAFF	TGTGCCACCCGGAGAGAGACGAACACTGAAGCTTTCTTT
TRBV5-5	NA	TRBD2	TRBJ2-1	CASSWGAGVNEQFF	TGTGCCAGCAGCTGGGGAGCGGGGGTGAATGAGCAGTTCTTC
TRBV5-5	few	TRBD1	TRBJ2-1	CASSLDRTGGSYNEQFF	TGTGCCAGCAGCTTGGATCGGACAGGGGGGTCCTACAATGAGCAGTTCTTC
TRBV7-8	few	NA	TRBJ2-1	CASSLRGANEQFF	TGTGCCAGCAGCTTGAGGGGGGCGAATGAGCAGTTCTTC
TRBV5-1	NA	TRBD2	TRBJ2-1	CASSLASGGEYNEQFF	TGCGCCAGCAGCTTGGCTAGCGGGGGGGAGTACAATGAGCAGTTCTTC
TRBV5-1	few	TRBD2	TRBJ2-7	CASSPGGTSGNYEQYF	TGCGCCAGCAGCCCAGGTGGGACTAGCGGGAACTACGAGCAGTACTTC
TRBV12-3/TRBV12-4	NA	NA	TRBJ2-3	CASSLQGFSTDTQYF	TGTGCCAGCAGTTTACAGGGGTTCAGCACAGATACGCAGTATTTT
TRBV29-1	NA	NA	TRBJ2-1	CSVEDGSSYNEQFF	TGCAGCGTTGAAGACGGGAGCTCCTACAATGAGCAGTTCTTC